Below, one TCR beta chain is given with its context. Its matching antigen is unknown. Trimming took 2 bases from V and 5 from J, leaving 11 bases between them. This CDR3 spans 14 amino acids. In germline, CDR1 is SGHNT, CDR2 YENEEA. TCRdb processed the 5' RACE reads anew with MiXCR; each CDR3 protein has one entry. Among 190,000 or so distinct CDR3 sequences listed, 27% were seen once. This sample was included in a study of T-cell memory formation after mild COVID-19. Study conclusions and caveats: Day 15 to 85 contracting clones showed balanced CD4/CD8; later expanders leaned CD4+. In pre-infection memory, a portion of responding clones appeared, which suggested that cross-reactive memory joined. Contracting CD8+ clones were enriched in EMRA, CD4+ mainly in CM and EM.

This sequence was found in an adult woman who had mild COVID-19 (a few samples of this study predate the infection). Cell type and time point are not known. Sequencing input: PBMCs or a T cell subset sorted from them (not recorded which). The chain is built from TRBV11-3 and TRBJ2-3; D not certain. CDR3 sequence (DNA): TGTGCCAGCAGCTTAAAGTGGTCGGGAGATACGCAGTATTTT. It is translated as CASSLKWSGDTQYF.